The 21 T cell receptor beta chains reported below all come from one sample, sequenced in a study of blood T cell repertoires in COVID-19. This table comes from immunoSEQ multiplex PCR, and its TCRdb copy is limited to in-frame clones, with some not included. Of about 160,000 clones listed, 82% are singletons. The sample taken for sequencing was peripheral blood. The receptors were gathered from a woman between 40 and 50 years old with COVID-19, enrolled during active disease.

This clone was found once. The chain couples TRBV28 to TRBJ2-7; D gene unclear. V was clipped by 7 bases and J by 0 bases, with 10 bases between them. Germline V gene sequence: CDR1 MDHEN, CDR2 SYDVKM. The CDR3 runs 13 residues. CDR3 sequence: CASNSKPSYEQYF. CDR3 DNA sequence: TGTGCCAGCAACTCAAAGCCCTCCTACGAGCAGTACTTC.

This clone was counted a few times. The genes are TRBV7-2 and TRBJ1-2; TRBD1 matches at 7 bases. The trim removed 4 bases at V and 8 bases at J, leaving 10 bases unmatched. CDR3 length: 14 residues. Germline V gene data show CDR1 as SGHTA and CDR2 as FQGNSA. The CDR3 sequence: CASSSRTGLMGYTF. DNA for the CDR3: TGTGCCAGCAGCTCCCGGACAGGTCTGATGGGCTACACCTTC.

V usage is TRBV5-5 and J usage is TRBJ2-1; TRBD2 matches 8 bases. In germline, CDR1 is SGHKS, CDR2 YYEKEE (reference sequence). V trimming: 1 base; J trimming: 5 bases; junction bases outside the gene matches: 8. CDR3 length: 16 residues. CDR3 bases: TGTGCCAGCAGCTTGATTGGCGGGGGGCCCAACAATGAGCAGTTCTTC. This codes for CASSLIGGGPNNEQFF. Full variable domain (remainder filled in from reference TRBV5-5 and TRBJ2-1): DAGVTQSPTHLIKTRGQQVTLRCSPISGHKSVSWYQQVLGQGPQFIFQYYEKEERGRGNFPDRFSARQFPNYSSELNVNALLLGDSALYLCASSLIGGGPNNEQFFGPGTRLTVL.

The chain is built from TRBV19 and TRBJ2-3, with a tentative D call TRBD2 (5 bases). Germline V CDR1 and CDR2: LNHDA, SQIVND (reference sequence). Trimming left V 6 bases short and J 4 bases short, with 8 bases between. This CDR3 spans 12 amino acids. The CDR3 nucleotides are TGTGCCAGTAGCAAACTAGCAGATACGCAGTATTTT. This sequence encodes CASSKLADTQYF.

DNA of the CDR3: TGTGCCATCAGTGACTTGGCAGATAACTATGGCTACACCTTC. As protein: CAISDLADNYGYTF. J is TRBJ1-2 and V is TRBV10-3; D remains ambiguous. Germline CDR1 ENHRY, CDR2 SYGVKD. This CDR3 is built from 14 residues. The V end lost 3 bases, the J end lost 1 base, and 9 bases lay between the germline ends.

The gene calls are TRBV6-1 and TRBJ2-5; 8 positions match TRBD2. CDR3 size: 15 residues. The germline CDR1 and CDR2 sequences are MNHNS and SASEGT. The V segment lost 3 bases and the J segment 5 bases; nucleotides outside the gene matches: 8. The DNA for the CDR3 is TGTGCCAGCAGTGACCCCGGGAGGGGGTGGGAGACCCAGTACTTC. Its translation is CASSDPGRGWETQYF.

This rearrangement joins TRBV28 to TRBJ2-7, with 13 bases aligning to TRBD2. V lost 7 bases, J lost 4 bases, and 4 bases stayed unmatched. There are 14 residues in the CDR3. In germline, CDR1 is MDHEN, CDR2 SYDVKM. The CDR3: CASITSGREYEQYF. In nucleotides, the CDR3 is TGTGCCAGCATTACTAGCGGGAGGGAGTACGAGCAGTACTTC.

J is TRBJ2-5 and V is TRBV19; D possibly corresponds to TRBD1 (6 bases). V lost 5 bases to trimming and J lost 5 bases, with 12 bases between them. The CDR3 sequence is 13 residues long. Germline V gives CDR1 LNHDA, CDR2 SQIVND (reference sequence). The CDR3 nucleotides are TGTGCCAGTAGTGGGACGAGGGGGGAGACCCAGTACTTC. Residues: CASSGTRGETQYF.

CDR3 in amino acids: CATSQGNNQPQHF. Written as DNA, the CDR3 is TGTGCCACCAGTCAGGGGAACAATCAGCCCCAGCATTTT. This chain uses TRBV24-1 with TRBJ1-5; a possible D gene is TRBD1 (6 bases). V was cut by 6 bases and J by 3 bases, with 8 bases left in between. Germline values: CDR1 KGHDR, CDR2 SFDVKD. The CDR3 runs to 13 residues.

This chain links TRBV4-1 with TRBJ1-1, with 8 positions matching TRBD1. V trimming: 6 bases; J trimming: 4 bases; junction bases outside the gene matches: 10. The CDR3 length is 15 residues. Germline lookup yields CDR1 MGHRA and CDR2 YSYEKL. The CDR3 sequence is CASSRSGGFFTEAFF. The CDR3 DNA reads TGCGCCAGCAGTCGATCAGGGGGCTTCTTCACTGAAGCTTTCTTT.

The rearrangement links TRBV7-9 to TRBJ2-2, with D possibly TRBD2 on 6 matching bases. From germline, CDR1 is SEHNR and CDR2 FQNEAQ (reference sequence). The CDR3 totals 15 residues. Trimming pared 6 bases from V and 6 bases from J, leaving 17 bases between. The CDR3 protein is CASRGGPEGSGELFF. In DNA form, the CDR3 reads TGTGCCAGCAGGGGGGGACCCGAAGGATCCGGGGAGCTGTTTTTT.

This chain uses TRBV29-1 with TRBJ1-2; 7 positions match TRBD1. The CDR3 contains 12 residues. Germline CDR1 is SQVTM and CDR2 is ANQGSEA. CDR3 in amino acids: CTVGTVNYGYTF. CDR3 coding DNA: TGCACCGTGGGGACAGTAAACTATGGCTACACCTTC.

The V and J genes are TRBV6-6 and TRBJ2-7, with 7 nucleotides matching TRBD2. Germline CDR1 reads MNHNY; CDR2 reads SVGAGI (reference sequence). The CDR3 loop spans 14 amino acids. The V gene end was trimmed by 0 bases and the J gene end by 6 bases; junction bases not matched to a gene: 5. CDR3 sequence: CASSYSMGGSEQYV. The DNA of the CDR3 is TGTGCCAGCAGTTACTCGATGGGGGGGTCCGAGCAGTACGTC.

This clone occurred once. The rearrangement links TRBV13 to TRBJ2-1; D is possibly TRBD1 (6 bases). V was shortened by 3 bases and J by 6 bases, with 9 bases between the two germline ends. The CDR3 contains 13 residues. Looked up from germline, CDR1 is PRHDT and CDR2 is FYEKMQ (reference sequence). The CDR3 protein is CASSFRRGNEQFF. For the CDR3, the DNA is TGTGCCAGCAGCTTTCGCAGGGGCAATGAGCAGTTCTTC.

This clone appeared a single time. The chain combines TRBV15 with TRBJ2-3; D gene ambiguous. Germline V CDR1 and CDR2: LNHNV, YYDKDF (reference sequence). This CDR3 contains 15 residues. Between the trimmed V and J ends, which lost 5 bases and 1 base, there was a span of 13 bases. The CDR3 region has the DNA TGTGCCACCAGCGGAATTAGCCTCGGCACAGATACGCAGTATTTT. It specifies CATSGISLGTDTQYF. Full variable domain (missing parts from reference TRBV15 and TRBJ2-3): DAMVIQNPRYQVTQFGKPVTLSCSQTLNHNVMYWYQQKSSQAPKLLFHYYDKDFNNEADTPDNFQSRRPNTSFCFLDIRSPGLGDTAMYLCATSGISLGTDTQYFGPGTRLTVL.

The CDR3 spells CAWSDSGGANEQFF. CDR3 nucleotides: TGTGCCTGGAGTGATAGCGGTGGGGCCAATGAGCAGTTCTTC. The V and J genes are TRBV30 and TRBJ2-1; a possible D gene is TRBD2 (6 bases). Germline CDR1 GTSNPN, CDR2 SVGIG (reference sequence). The CDR3 length is 14 residues. Trimming took off 1 base at V and 6 bases at J, with 13 bases between the two ends.

CDR3 protein: CSVAGLAGGLREQFF. Written as DNA, the CDR3 is TGCAGCGTTGCCGGACTAGCGGGGGGGCTTCGTGAGCAGTTCTTC. This rearrangement joins TRBV29-1 to TRBJ2-1, with TRBD2 matching 15 bases. The CDR3 totals 15 residues. V dropped 4 bases and J dropped 9; count of bases not matched to a gene: 7. CDR1 SQVTM and CDR2 ANQGSEA come from the germline V gene.

This chain uses TRBV12-3 or TRBV12-4 with TRBJ2-5; the D gene is possibly TRBD2 (7 bases). This CDR3 has 13 residues. V was pared by 6 bases and J by 4 bases, with 12 bases between. The CDR3 DNA is TGTGCCAGCAGACGGGGGGCCGGAGAGACCCAGTACTTC. Amino acid sequence: CASRRGAGETQYF.

This chain links TRBV15 with TRBJ2-7; 7 bases match TRBD1. The CDR3 contains 15 residues. The junction had 8 bases not matched to a gene; V was cut back by 0 bases and J by 6 bases. Germline values: CDR1 LNHNV, CDR2 YYDKDF (reference sequence). The CDR3 sequence: CATSRDGTAYSEQYV. The CDR3 DNA reads as TGTGCCACCAGCAGAGACGGGACAGCCTACTCCGAGCAGTACGTC.

DNA for the CDR3: TGTGCCATCAGGCAGGGGGTTAGTGGAAACACCATATATTTT. It translates to CAIRQGVSGNTIYF. The chain employs TRBV10-3 and TRBJ1-3; 7 nucleotides agree with TRBD1. The V segment lost 6 bases and the J segment 3 bases; nucleotides outside the gene matches: 5. Germline CDR1 is ENHRY and CDR2 is SYGVKD. The CDR3 is 14 residues long.

CDR3 DNA sequence: TGTGCCTGGAGCGCCGACAGGGGAGTAGGCAATCAGCCCCAGCATTTT. Its translation: CAWSADRGVGNQPQHF. The chain carries TRBV30 and TRBJ1-5; 8 nucleotides line up with TRBD1. J was trimmed by 2 bases and V by 3 bases; bases with no gene match: 9. CDR1 and CDR2 (germline): GTSNPN, SVGIG (reference sequence). This CDR3 comprises 16 residues.